This T cell receptor beta chain was recorded in a study of OX40 agonist ivuxolimab in advanced cancers. Assay used: immunoSEQ multiplex PCR; TCRdb lists only in-frame clones, some missing. The sample gives 15,000 to 20,000 clones, about 90% of which show up once; roughly 49% is in the top ten. CDR1 is SEHNR, CDR2 FQNEAQ, per germline (reference sequence). V was shortened by 1 base and J by 3 bases, with 7 bases between the two germline ends. This CDR3 spans 13 amino acids. The sequence came from an adult with an advanced solid tumor such as melanoma, head and neck, liver or kidney cancer. V and J are TRBV7-9 and TRBJ2-7; D is uncertain. This sample comprised CD4+ or CD8+ T cells sorted from blood, obtained in a trial of the OX40 agonist ivuxolimab. The CDR3 loop reads CASSLGTRYEQYF. The CDR3 DNA reads as TGTGCCAGCAGCTTAGGGACCCGCTACGAGCAGTACTTC.